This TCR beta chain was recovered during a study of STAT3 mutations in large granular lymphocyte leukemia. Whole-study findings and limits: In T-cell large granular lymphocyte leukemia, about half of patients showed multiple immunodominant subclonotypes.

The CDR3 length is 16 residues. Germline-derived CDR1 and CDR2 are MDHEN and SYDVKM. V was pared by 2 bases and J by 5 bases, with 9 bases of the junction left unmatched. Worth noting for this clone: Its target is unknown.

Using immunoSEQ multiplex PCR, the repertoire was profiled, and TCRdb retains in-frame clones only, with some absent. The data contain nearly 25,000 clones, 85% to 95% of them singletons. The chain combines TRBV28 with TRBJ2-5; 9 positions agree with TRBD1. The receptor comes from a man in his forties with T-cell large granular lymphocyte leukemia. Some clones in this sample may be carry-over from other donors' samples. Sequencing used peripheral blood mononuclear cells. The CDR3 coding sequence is TGTGCCAGCAGTTTAATCCTTGGGACAGGGTGGGAGACCCAGTACTTC. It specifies CASSLILGTGWETQYF.